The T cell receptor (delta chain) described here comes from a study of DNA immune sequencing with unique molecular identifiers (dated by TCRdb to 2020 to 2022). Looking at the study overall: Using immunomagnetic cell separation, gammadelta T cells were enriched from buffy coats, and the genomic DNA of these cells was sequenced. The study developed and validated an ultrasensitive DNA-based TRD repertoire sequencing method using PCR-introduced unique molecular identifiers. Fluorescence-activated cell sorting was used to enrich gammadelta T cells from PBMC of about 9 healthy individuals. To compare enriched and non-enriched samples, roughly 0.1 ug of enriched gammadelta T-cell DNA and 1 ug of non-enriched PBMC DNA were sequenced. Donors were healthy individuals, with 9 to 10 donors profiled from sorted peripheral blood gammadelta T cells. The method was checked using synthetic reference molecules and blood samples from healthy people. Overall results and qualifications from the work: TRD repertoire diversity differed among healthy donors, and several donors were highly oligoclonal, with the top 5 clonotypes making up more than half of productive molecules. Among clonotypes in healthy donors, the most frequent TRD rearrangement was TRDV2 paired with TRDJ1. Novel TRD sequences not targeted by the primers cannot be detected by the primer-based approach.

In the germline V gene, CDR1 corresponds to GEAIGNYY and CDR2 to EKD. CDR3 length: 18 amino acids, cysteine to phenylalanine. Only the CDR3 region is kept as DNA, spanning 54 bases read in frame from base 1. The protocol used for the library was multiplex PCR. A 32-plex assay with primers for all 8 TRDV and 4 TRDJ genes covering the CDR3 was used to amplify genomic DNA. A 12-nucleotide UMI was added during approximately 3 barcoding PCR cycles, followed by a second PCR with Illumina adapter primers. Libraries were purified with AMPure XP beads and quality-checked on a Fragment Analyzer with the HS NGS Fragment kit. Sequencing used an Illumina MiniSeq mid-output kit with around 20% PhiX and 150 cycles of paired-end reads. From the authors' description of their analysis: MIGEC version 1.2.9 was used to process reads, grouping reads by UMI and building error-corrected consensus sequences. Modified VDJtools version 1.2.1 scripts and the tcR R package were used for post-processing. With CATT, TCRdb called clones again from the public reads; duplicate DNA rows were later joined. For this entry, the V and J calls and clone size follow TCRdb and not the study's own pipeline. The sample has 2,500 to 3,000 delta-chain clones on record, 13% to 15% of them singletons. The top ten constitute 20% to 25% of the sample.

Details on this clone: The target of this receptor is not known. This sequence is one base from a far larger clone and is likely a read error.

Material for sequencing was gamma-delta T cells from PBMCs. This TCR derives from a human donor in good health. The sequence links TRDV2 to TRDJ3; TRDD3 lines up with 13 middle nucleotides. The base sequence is TGTGCCCGTGATGTACTGGGGGATACGTCCTGGGACACCCGACAGATGTTTTTC. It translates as CARDVLGDTSWDTRQMFF.